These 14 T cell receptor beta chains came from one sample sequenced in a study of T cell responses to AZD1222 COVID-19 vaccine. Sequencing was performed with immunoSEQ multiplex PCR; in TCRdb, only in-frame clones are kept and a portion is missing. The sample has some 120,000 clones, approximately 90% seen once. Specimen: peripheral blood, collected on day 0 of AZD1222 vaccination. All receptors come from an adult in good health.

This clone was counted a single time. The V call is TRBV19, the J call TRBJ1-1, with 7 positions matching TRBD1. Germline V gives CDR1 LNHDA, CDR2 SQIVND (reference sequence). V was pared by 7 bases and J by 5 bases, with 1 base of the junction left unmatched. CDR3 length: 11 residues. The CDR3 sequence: CASKQGTEAFF. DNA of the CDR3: TGTGCCAGTAAACAGGGGACTGAAGCTTTCTTT.

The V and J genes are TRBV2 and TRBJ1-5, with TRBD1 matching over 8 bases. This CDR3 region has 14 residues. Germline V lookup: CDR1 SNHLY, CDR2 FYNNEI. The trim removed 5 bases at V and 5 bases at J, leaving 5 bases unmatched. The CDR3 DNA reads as TGTGCCAGCAGTCTAGGACAGGGTTATCAGCCCCAGCATTTT. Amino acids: CASSLGQGYQPQHF.

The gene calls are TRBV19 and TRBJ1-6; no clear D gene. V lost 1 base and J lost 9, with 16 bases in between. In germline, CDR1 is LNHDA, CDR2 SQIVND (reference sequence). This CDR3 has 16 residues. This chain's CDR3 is CASSIVLGSMGSPLHF. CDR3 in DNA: TGTGCCAGTAGTATAGTCCTGGGTTCGATGGGTTCACCCCTCCACTTT.

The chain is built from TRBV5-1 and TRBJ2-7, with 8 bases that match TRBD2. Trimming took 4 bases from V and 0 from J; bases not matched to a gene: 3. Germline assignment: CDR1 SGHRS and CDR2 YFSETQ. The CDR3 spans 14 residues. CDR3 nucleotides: TGCGCCAGCAGCGGGCGGGAGGACTCCTACGAGCAGTACTTC. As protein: CASSGREDSYEQYF.

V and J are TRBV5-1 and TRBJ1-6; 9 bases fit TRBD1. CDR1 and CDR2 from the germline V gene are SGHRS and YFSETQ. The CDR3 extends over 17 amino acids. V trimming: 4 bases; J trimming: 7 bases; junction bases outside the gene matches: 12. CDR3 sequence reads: CASSLEHTGTGNSPLHF. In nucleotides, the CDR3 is TGCGCCAGCAGCCTCGAACATACCGGGACAGGGAATTCACCCCTCCACTTT.

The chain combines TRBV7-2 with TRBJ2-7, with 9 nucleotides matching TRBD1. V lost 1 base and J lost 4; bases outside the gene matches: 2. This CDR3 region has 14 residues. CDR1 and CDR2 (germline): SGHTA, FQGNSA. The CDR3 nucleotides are TGTGCCAGCAGCTTAGGGACAGGGGTTTACGAGCAGTACTTC. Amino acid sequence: CASSLGTGVYEQYF.

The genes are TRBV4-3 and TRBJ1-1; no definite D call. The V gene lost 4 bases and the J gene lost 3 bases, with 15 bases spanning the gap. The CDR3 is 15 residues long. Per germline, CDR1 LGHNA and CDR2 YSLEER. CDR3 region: CASSPNTFADTEAFF. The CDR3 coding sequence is TGCGCCAGCAGCCCAAACACCTTCGCGGACACTGAAGCTTTCTTT.

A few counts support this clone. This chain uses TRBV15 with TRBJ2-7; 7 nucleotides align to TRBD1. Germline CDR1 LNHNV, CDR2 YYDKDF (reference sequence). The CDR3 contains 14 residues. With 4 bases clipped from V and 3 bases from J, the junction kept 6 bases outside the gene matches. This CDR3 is CATSIRQGLYEQYF. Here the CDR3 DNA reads TGTGCCACCAGCATCCGACAGGGCCTCTACGAGCAGTACTTC.

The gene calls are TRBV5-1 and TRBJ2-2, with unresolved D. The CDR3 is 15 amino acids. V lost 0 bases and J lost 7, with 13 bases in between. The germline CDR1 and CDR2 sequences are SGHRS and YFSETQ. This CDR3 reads CASSLGQAVGGELFF. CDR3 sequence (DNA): TGCGCCAGCAGCTTGGGGCAGGCCGTCGGCGGGGAGCTGTTTTTT. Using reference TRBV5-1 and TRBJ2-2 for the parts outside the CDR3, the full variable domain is KAGVTQTPRYLIKTRGQQVTLSCSPISGHRSVSWYQQTPGQGLQFLFEYFSETQRNKGNFPGRFSGRQFSNSRSEMNVSTLELGDSALYLCASSLGQAVGGELFFGEGSRLTVL.

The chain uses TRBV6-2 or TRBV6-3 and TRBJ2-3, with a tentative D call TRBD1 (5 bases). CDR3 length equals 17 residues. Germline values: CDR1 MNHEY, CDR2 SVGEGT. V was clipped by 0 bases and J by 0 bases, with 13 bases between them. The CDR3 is CASSYSPHGASTDTQYF. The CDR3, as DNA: TGTGCCAGCAGTTACTCGCCACATGGGGCTAGCACAGATACGCAGTATTTT.

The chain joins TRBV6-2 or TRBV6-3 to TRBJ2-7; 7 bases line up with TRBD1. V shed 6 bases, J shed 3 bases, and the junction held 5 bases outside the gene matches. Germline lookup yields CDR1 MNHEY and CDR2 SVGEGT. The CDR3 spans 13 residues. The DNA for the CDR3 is TGTGCCAGCAGCAAGGGGACAGTCTACGAGCAGTACTTC. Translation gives CASSKGTVYEQYF.

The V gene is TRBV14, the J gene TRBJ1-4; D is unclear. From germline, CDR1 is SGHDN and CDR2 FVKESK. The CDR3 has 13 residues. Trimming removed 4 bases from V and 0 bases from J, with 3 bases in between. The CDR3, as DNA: TGTGCCAGCAGCCGAGCAACTAATGAAAAACTGTTTTTT. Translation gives CASSRATNEKLFF.

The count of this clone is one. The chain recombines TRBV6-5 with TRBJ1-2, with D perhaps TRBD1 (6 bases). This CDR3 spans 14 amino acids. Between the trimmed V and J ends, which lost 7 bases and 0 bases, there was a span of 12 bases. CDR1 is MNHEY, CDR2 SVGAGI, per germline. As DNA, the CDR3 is TGTGCCAGCACCCCAGGGGTTTCTAACTATGGCTACACCTTC. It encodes CASTPGVSNYGYTF.

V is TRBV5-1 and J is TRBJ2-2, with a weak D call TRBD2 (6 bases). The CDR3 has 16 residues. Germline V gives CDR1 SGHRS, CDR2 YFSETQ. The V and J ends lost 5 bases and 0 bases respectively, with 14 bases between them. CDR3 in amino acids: CASSWMGLSNTGELFF. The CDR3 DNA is TGCGCCAGCAGTTGGATGGGACTGTCGAACACCGGGGAGCTGTTTTTT. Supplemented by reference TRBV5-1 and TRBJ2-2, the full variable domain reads KAGVTQTPRYLIKTRGQQVTLSCSPISGHRSVSWYQQTPGQGLQFLFEYFSETQRNKGNFPGRFSGRQFSNSRSEMNVSTLELGDSALYLCASSWMGLSNTGELFFGEGSRLTVL.